This record concerns one T cell receptor beta chain sequence. Its antigen is not identified. A junction boundary mismatches the germline segment, possibly from a read error. Within the sample, other DNA sequences also encode this same CDR3. The sample originates from a study of cytomegalovirus exposure and HLA in healthy donors. Overall study context: Earlier work reported about 110 million unique TCR beta sequences from some 170 million T cells.

The germline CDR1 and CDR2 sequences are MNHNY and SVGAGI (reference sequence). The CDR3 is 15 amino acids. Study conclusions and caveats: One later analysis reportedly identified an Asian-associated ancestry cluster that showed fewer N-insertions than the roughly 700-donor mean.

PCR used 60 Vbeta primers and 13 Jbeta primers. Only in-frame clones appear in the TCRdb table, and some are missing; sequencing was by immunoSEQ multiplex PCR. The data show roughly 120,000 clones, over 8.5% seen once. Regarding donors, all were healthy bone marrow donors. This sequence was found in a woman aged 40 to 55 in good health and CMV-seropositive. This chain connects TRBV6-6 to TRBJ2-1; D is perhaps TRBD2 (5 bases). The sequenced sample consisted of PBMCs. CDR3 sequence: CASSSGAGDYNEQFF. The CDR3 DNA reads as TGCGCCAGCAGTTCGGGCGCGGGTGACTACAATGAGCAGTTCTTC.